The entry below describes one TCR beta chain. Its antigen remains unidentified. Produced via immunoSEQ multiplex PCR; TCRdb's table is partial and in-frame only. The sample carries 350,000 to 500,000 clones, nearly 90% recorded once. CDR1 is SGHTA and CDR2 is FQGNSA in the germline V gene. The junction had 5 bases not matched to a gene; V was cut back by 6 bases and J by 5 bases. CDR3 length equals 13 residues. This entry is derived from a study of Ad26.COV2.S vaccination and SARS-CoV-2 variants. Study-level background: The donor was enrolled in the Ad26.COV2.S arm of the COV1001 trial. Participants got Ad26.COV2.S intramuscularly, once or twice 56 days apart. Broader study findings: From the TCR breadth and depth analyses, total T cell responses may have been underestimated.

This sample's treatment: roughly 18 received Ad26.COV2.S at low or high dose, single or two shots; roughly 5 received placebo; per-sample allocation not given. Material that was analyzed had been drawn on day 63 after the first vaccine or placebo injection. The source of this sequence is a person between 18 and 65 years old who received the Ad26.COV2.S COVID-19 vaccine or a placebo. The source material was peripheral blood, sampled in a trial of Ad26.COV2.S vaccine versus placebo. The V and J genes are TRBV7-2 and TRBJ2-5; the match to TRBD1 covers 8 bases. In nucleotides, the CDR3 is TGTGCCAGCAGATCAGGGGGCGGCGAGACCCAGTACTTC. The encoded protein is CASRSGGGETQYF.